The 22 T cell receptor beta chains below come from one sample, sequenced in a study of cytomegalovirus exposure and HLA in healthy donors. A multiplex PCR was run with 60 Vbeta primers and 13 Jbeta primers. Generated by immunoSEQ multiplex PCR, the TCRdb table keeps only in-frame clones and is missing some. The profile shows 200,000 to 250,000 clones, roughly 70% of them singletons. The specimen sequenced was PBMCs. These receptors came from a woman younger than 45 in good health and CMV-seronegative.

The DNA for the CDR3 is TGTGCCACCAGCAGAGATCCCTCGGCATACAGGGCCGGCACAGATACGCAGTATTTT. Amino acids: CATSRDPSAYRAGTDTQYF. V usage is TRBV15 and J usage is TRBJ2-3; a possible D gene is TRBD1 (6 bases). V lost 0 bases and J 1 base, leaving 20 bases between the germline ends. There are 19 residues in the CDR3. The germline V gene has CDR1 LNHNV and CDR2 YYDKDF (reference sequence).

This clone was seen more than once but under ten times. In DNA form, the CDR3 reads TGTGCCAGCAGCGCGGGACTAGCGGGAGTCACAGATACGCAGTATTTT. Residues: CASSAGLAGVTDTQYF. J is TRBJ2-3 and V is TRBV7-6, with 14 bases that match TRBD2. Losses at the gene ends were 5 bases for V and 2 bases for J; bases not matched to a gene: 3. This CDR3 spans 16 amino acids. Germline V gene data show CDR1 as SGHVS and CDR2 as FNYEAQ.

This clone was recorded only once. The chain employs TRBV7-3 and TRBJ1-1, with 8 bases matching TRBD1. Germline CDR1 reads SGHTA; CDR2 reads FQGTGA. V gave up 2 bases and J gave up 0 bases; unmatched junction bases: 2. The CDR3 runs 15 residues. CDR3 nucleotide sequence: TGTGCCAGCAGCTTAGGGACAGGCTTGAACACTGAAGCTTTCTTT. It codes for CASSLGTGLNTEAFF.

This clone was detected a few times. The genes are TRBV7-9 and TRBJ2-7; unclear D gene. V was cut by 0 bases and J by 2 bases, with 2 bases left in between. Germline CDR1 reads SEHNR; CDR2 reads FQNEAQ (reference sequence). The CDR3 has 12 amino acids. CDR3 nucleotides: TGTGCCAGCAGCTTAGCCGCCTACGAGCAGTACTTC. It specifies CASSLAAYEQYF.

The V and J genes are TRBV9 and TRBJ2-2; D gene ambiguous. With 2 bases removed from V and 0 bases from J, the gap between germline ends came to 8 bases. The CDR3 spans 15 residues. The germline CDR1 and CDR2 sequences are SGDLS and YYNGEE. CDR3 region: CASSVLSANTGELFF. CDR3 coding DNA: TGTGCCAGCAGCGTTCTCAGTGCGAACACCGGGGAGCTGTTTTTT.

This clone was seen only a few times. The J gene is TRBJ2-7, the V gene TRBV7-8, with TRBD1 as a possible D gene (5 bases). V lost 2 bases to trimming and J lost 6 bases, with 8 bases between them. The CDR3 runs to 12 residues. Per the germline V gene, CDR1 is SGHVS and CDR2 is FQNEAQ. In nucleotides, the CDR3 is TGTGCCAGCAGCTTAAAGGGGCGCGAGCAGTACTTC. This translates into CASSLKGREQYF. Using reference TRBV7-8 and TRBJ2-7 for the parts outside the CDR3, the full variable domain is GAGVSQSPRYKVAKRGQDVALRCDPISGHVSLFWYQQALGQGPEFLTYFQNEAQLDKSGLPSDRFFAERPEGSVSTLKIQRTQQEDSAVYLCASSLKGREQYFGPGTRLTVT.

The chain carries TRBV19 and TRBJ1-2; TRBD1 matches 9 bases. The ends lost 3 bases at V and 7 bases at J; junction bases unmatched: 6. The CDR3 is made up of 14 amino acids. Germline-derived CDR1 and CDR2 are LNHDA and SQIVND (reference sequence). DNA of the CDR3: TGTGCCAGTAGTATTGGGACAGGGTCGGGTGGCTACACCTTC. It yields the protein CASSIGTGSGGYTF.

The chain recombines TRBV5-1 with TRBJ1-1; D remains ambiguous. The CDR3 is made up of 16 amino acids. With 3 bases removed from V and 1 base from J, the gap between germline ends came to 16 bases. The germline V gene has CDR1 SGHRS and CDR2 YFSETQ. CDR3 amino acids: CASSSLGGEGNTEAFF. The DNA for the CDR3 is TGCGCCAGCAGCTCCCTTGGTGGGGAGGGGAACACTGAAGCTTTCTTT.

The gene calls are TRBV6-6 and TRBJ1-2, with TRBD1 matching over 11 bases. With 6 bases clipped from V and 4 bases from J, the junction kept 7 bases outside the gene matches. From germline, CDR1 is MNHNY and CDR2 SVGAGI (reference sequence). This CDR3 is built from 15 residues. As DNA, the CDR3 is TGTGCCAGCAGGGCAGGGACAGGGGGTAGCTATGGCTACACCTTC. Its protein is CASRAGTGGSYGYTF.

The CDR3 sequence: CASTGTGGPRGYTF. CDR3 in DNA: TGTGCCAGTACCGGGACAGGGGGTCCGAGAGGCTACACCTTC. The chain couples TRBV6-1 to TRBJ1-2; 11 bases are shared with TRBD1. The CDR3 runs 14 residues. Germline V gene data show CDR1 as MNHNS and CDR2 as SASEGT. J lost 8 bases, V lost 9 bases, and 11 bases had no gene match.

The chain joins TRBV5-5 to TRBJ1-2; 7 positions match TRBD1. This CDR3 has 15 residues. In germline, CDR1 is SGHKS, CDR2 YYEKEE (reference sequence). V shed 2 bases and J 7 bases; nucleotides not matched to a gene: 11. DNA for the CDR3: TGTGCCAGCAGCTTAGGGCCGGCAGGGGGTTCTGGCTACACCTTC. It translates to CASSLGPAGGSGYTF.

The V gene is TRBV9, the J gene TRBJ1-5, with 8 bases identical to TRBD1. CDR1 is SGDLS and CDR2 is YYNGEE in the germline V gene. The ends lost 2 bases at V and 5 bases at J; junction bases unmatched: 6. This CDR3 contains 15 residues. CDR3: CASSVSSGGDQPQHF. CDR3 in DNA: TGTGCCAGCAGCGTTAGTTCAGGGGGCGATCAGCCCCAGCATTTT.

In its sample, this clone was seen a few times. CDR3 bases: TGTGCCTGGAGTTTAGGAAAAGCGGGCACTGAAGCTTTCTTT. Translation gives CAWSLGKAGTEAFF. The chain employs TRBV30 and TRBJ1-1, with D unclear. Deletions cut 2 bases from V and 4 bases from J, with 14 bases between. The CDR3 is 14 residues long. Germline loops: CDR1 GTSNPN, CDR2 SVGIG (reference sequence).

The CDR3 region has the DNA TGTGCCAGCAGCTTGGAGGGACAGGGGAGTTGGACAGATACGCAGTATTTT. Encoded protein: CASSLEGQGSWTDTQYF. J is TRBJ2-3 and V is TRBV5-6, with 10 bases fitting TRBD1. Germline V lookup: CDR1 SGHDT, CDR2 YYEEEE. V was pared by 0 bases and J by 3 bases, with 7 bases of the junction left unmatched. The CDR3 extends over 17 amino acids.

V usage is TRBV4-1 and J usage is TRBJ2-1; 7 nucleotides align to TRBD2. This CDR3 spans 17 amino acids. Germline values: CDR1 MGHRA, CDR2 YSYEKL. The V gene end was trimmed by 2 bases and the J gene end by 0 bases; junction bases not matched to a gene: 7. The CDR3 DNA reads as TGCGCCAGCAGCCAAACCACGGGGGGAGGCTCCTACAATGAGCAGTTCTTC. It encodes CASSQTTGGGSYNEQFF.

The chain uses TRBV11-2 and TRBJ1-3; a weak D match, TRBD1 (5 bases). V was pared by 6 bases and J by 4 bases, with 13 bases between. This CDR3 is 14 amino acids long. Germline assignment: CDR1 SGHAT and CDR2 FQNNGV. CDR3 amino acids: CASSWRGSGNTIYF. Here the CDR3 DNA reads TGTGCCAGCAGTTGGAGGGGCTCGGGAAACACCATATATTTT. Looking up the rest from reference TRBV11-2 and TRBJ1-3 gives the full variable domain: EAGVAQSPRYKIIEKRQSVAFWCNPISGHATLYWYQQILGQGPKLLIQFQNNGVVDDSQLPKDRFSAERLKGVDSTLKIQPAKLEDSAVYLCASSWRGSGNTIYFGEGSWLTVV.

This chain uses TRBV14 with TRBJ2-3, with TRBD1 matching over 9 bases. J gave up 4 bases and V 5 bases, and 10 bases lay outside the gene matches. CDR3 length: 16 residues. Germline V lookup: CDR1 SGHDN, CDR2 FVKESK. CDR3 amino acids: CASSVRDRDTADTQYF. CDR3 DNA sequence: TGTGCCAGCAGCGTCCGGGACAGGGACACCGCAGATACGCAGTATTTT.

V usage is TRBV14 and J usage is TRBJ2-5; D uncertain. Germline assignment: CDR1 SGHDN and CDR2 FVKESK. With 2 bases removed from V and 5 bases from J, the gap between germline ends came to 15 bases. The CDR3 has 15 amino acids. The CDR3: CASSQRVNIGETQYF. The CDR3, as DNA: TGTGCCAGCAGCCAACGGGTCAATATTGGGGAGACCCAGTACTTC.

The chain has TRBV30 and TRBJ2-6; D is unclear. CDR1 and CDR2 (germline): GTSNPN, SVGIG (reference sequence). This CDR3 spans 14 amino acids. The germline V and J ends were trimmed by 0 bases and 4 bases, with 7 bases remaining between them. CDR3 coding DNA: TGTGCCTGGAGTGTAGCTGCAGGGGCCAACGTCCTGACTTTC. Amino acid sequence: CAWSVAAGANVLTF.

This clone was seen only a few times. The genes are TRBV2 and TRBJ1-2; D is undetermined. The germline V gene has CDR1 SNHLY and CDR2 FYNNEI. Between the trimmed V and J ends, which lost 11 bases and 4 bases, there was a span of 8 bases. The CDR3 loop spans 10 amino acids. The CDR3 region is CASLFYGYTF. For the CDR3, the DNA is TGTGCCTCTCTTTTCTATGGCTACACCTTC.

The chain joins TRBV7-6 to TRBJ1-1; 7 bases are a match to TRBD1. The CDR3 is 15 residues long. The germline V gene encodes CDR1 SGHVS and CDR2 FNYEAQ. V was pared by 5 bases and J by 4 bases, with 10 bases of the junction left unmatched. DNA of the CDR3: TGTGCCAGCAGCCCTAGACAGGGACCTCTCACTGAAGCTTTCTTT. It encodes CASSPRQGPLTEAFF.

The genes are TRBV5-6 and TRBJ2-2; the match to TRBD1 covers 9 bases. This CDR3 has 16 amino acids. Germline assignment: CDR1 SGHDT and CDR2 YYEEEE. After removal of 4 bases from V and 6 bases from J, the junction contained 10 bases not matched to a gene. In DNA form, the CDR3 reads TGTGCCAGCAGCCGTGGGACAGGGTTTGTAGCCGGGGAGCTGTTTTTT. Translating it yields CASSRGTGFVAGELFF. Drawing the rest from reference TRBV5-6 and TRBJ2-2, the complete variable domain is DAGVTQSPTHLIKTRGQQVTLRCSPKSGHDTVSWYQQALGQGPQFIFQYYEEEERQRGNFPDRFSGHQFPNYSSELNVNALLLGDSALYLCASSRGTGFVAGELFFGEGSRLTVL.